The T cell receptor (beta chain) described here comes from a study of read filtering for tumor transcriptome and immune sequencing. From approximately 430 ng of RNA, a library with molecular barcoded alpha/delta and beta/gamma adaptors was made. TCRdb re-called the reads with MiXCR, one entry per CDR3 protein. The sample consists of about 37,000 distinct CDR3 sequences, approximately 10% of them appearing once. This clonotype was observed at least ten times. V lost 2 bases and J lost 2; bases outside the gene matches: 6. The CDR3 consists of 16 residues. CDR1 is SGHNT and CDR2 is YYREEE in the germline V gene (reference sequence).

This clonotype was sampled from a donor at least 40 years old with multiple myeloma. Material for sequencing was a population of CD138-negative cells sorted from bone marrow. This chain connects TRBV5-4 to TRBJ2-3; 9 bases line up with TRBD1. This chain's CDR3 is CASSLPGQGSTDTQYF. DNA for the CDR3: TGTGCCAGCAGCTTACCGGGACAGGGATCCACAGATACGCAGTATTTT.